This TCR beta chain came from a study of T cells after yellow fever vaccination. Regarding this clonotype: Its matching antigen is unknown.

General study results and limits: Reappearance after the booster was observed for most primary-vaccination clones (96% CD4, less than 90% CD8).

TCRdb reprocessed the 5' RACE reads via MiXCR and lists one record per CDR3 protein. The repertoire consists of around 320,000 distinct CDR3 sequences, with around 10% occurring once and the leading ten covering over 3%. Trimming took off 2 bases at V and 4 bases at J, with 11 bases between the two ends. Germline V gives CDR1 SGHTA, CDR2 FQGTGA. This CDR3 spans 14 amino acids. The sequencing here drew on CD4+ T cells sorted from PBMCs, taken 45 days after the yellow fever booster vaccination. This clonotype originated in a man younger than 35 who received the YFV17D yellow fever vaccine. The chain is built from TRBV7-3 and TRBJ2-5; D is ambiguous. CDR3 amino acids: CASSLGPDGETQYF. CDR3 bases: TGTGCCAGCAGCTTAGGGCCCGACGGAGAGACCCAGTACTTC.